These 2 T cell receptor beta chains originate from one sample sequenced in a study of OX40 agonist ivuxolimab in advanced cancers. Method: immunoSEQ multiplex PCR; TCRdb's copy keeps in-frame clones and lacks some. The sample holds roughly 120,000 clones, 89% seen once. This material consisted of CD4+ or CD8+ T cells sorted from blood, taken in a trial of the OX40 agonist ivuxolimab. These receptors all stem from an adult with an advanced solid tumor such as melanoma, head and neck, liver or kidney cancer.

The genes are TRBV5-4 and TRBJ2-3; 16 bases match TRBD2. This CDR3 region has 18 residues. In germline, CDR1 is SGHNT, CDR2 YYREEE (reference sequence). V lost 3 bases to trimming and J lost 5 bases; unmatched junction nucleotides: 9. The CDR3: CASSYGTSGRALGDTQYF. Here the CDR3 DNA reads TGTGCCAGCAGCTACGGGACTAGCGGGAGGGCGCTCGGAGATACGCAGTATTTT.

V and J are TRBV6-1 and TRBJ1-2, with D maybe TRBD1 (5 bases). There are 13 residues in the CDR3. Trimming took off 0 bases at V and 7 bases at J, with 9 bases between the two ends. Germline values: CDR1 MNHNS, CDR2 SASEGT. In DNA form, the CDR3 reads TGTGCCAGCAGTGAAGCCCGACAGTTTGGCTACACCTTC. Translated, it gives CASSEARQFGYTF.